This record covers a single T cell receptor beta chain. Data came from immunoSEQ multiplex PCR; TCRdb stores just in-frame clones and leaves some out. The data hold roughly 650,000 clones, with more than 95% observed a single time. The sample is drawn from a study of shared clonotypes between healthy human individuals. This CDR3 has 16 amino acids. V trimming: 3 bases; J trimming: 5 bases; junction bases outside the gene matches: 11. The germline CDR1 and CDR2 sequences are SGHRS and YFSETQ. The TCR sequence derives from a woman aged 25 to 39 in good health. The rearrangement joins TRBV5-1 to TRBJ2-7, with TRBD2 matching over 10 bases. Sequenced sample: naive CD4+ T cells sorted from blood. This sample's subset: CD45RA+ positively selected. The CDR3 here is CASSSGASGSSDEQYF. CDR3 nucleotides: TGCGCCAGCAGCTCCGGTGCTAGCGGGAGCAGCGACGAGCAGTACTTC.